The present TCR beta chain was sequenced within a study of metastatic and nonmetastatic thyroid tumors. TCRdb reanalyzed the PCR reads with MiXCR. Among about 25,000 clones listed, around 20% were seen once. This clone counts as medium-sized. Patients were all untreated before their thyroid surgery. The specimen sequenced was blood. The receptor was isolated from a male donor with papillary thyroid cancer or a benign thyroid nodule (not recorded which). Some clones in this sample may be carry-over from other donors' samples.

The CDR3 spells CASSLTGYGYTF. In DNA form, the CDR3 reads TGTGCCAGCAGCTTGACCGGCTATGGCTACACCTTC. The chain employs TRBV7-9 and TRBJ1-2; D is undetermined. This CDR3 is 12 amino acids long. With 3 bases removed from V and 4 bases from J, the gap between germline ends came to 6 bases. Germline V gene sequence: CDR1 SEHNR, CDR2 FQNEAQ (reference sequence).